This T cell receptor beta chain was observed in a study of blood T cell repertoires in COVID-19 (TCRdb year 2020). Turning to the overall study: Samples from collaborators originated in the United States, Italy and Spain and spanned both the acute and convalescent phases of COVID-19. The material from the prospective study consisted of cDNA or gDNA derived from T cells, B-cell-depleted T cells, or PBMCs. Subjects who had been exposed to COVID-19, were actively infected with it, or had recovered from it provided the deeply sampled blood TCRbeta repertoires that made up the dataset. A freely available public database, intended as a resource for researchers studying the immune response to SARS-CoV-2, is where the repertoires were released. Samples came from the ongoing ImmuneRACE study (first 160 participants) plus 1,254 subjects from 6 global collaborators. Sample metadata almost always included a de-identified subject ID, COVID-19 status, age in years and sex. Where available, HLA class I and class II types were obtained from metadata supplied by the sample provider rather than from assay-based typing.

Participants in the prospective study were aged 18 to 89 years, lived in about two dozen United States geographic areas, and enrolled through a virtual design. To assign participants to cohorts, the prospective study relied on clinical history that participants themselves reported in a screening survey and a study questionnaire. Recovered participants in ImmuneRACE Cohort 3 were defined by two consecutive negative NP/OP PCR tests, clearance by a healthcare professional, or resolution of symptoms. Each participant in the prospective study had whole blood, serum and a nasopharyngeal or oropharyngeal swab collected by mobile phlebotomists. Participants in the prospective study had the option to provide additional blood draws and questionnaires over a roughly two-month period. Prospective study blood samples were shipped either frozen or at room temperature before DNA extraction. Points the paper makes about the study in general: The amount of clinical and demographic metadata varied by source and participant and was provided uncurated.

Trimming takes 5 bases from V and 1 base from J, and the germline ends sit 12 bases apart. The CDR3 covers 14 residues, taking in both the cysteine and the phenylalanine. Just CDR3 DNA is preserved here, 42 bases in frame from base 1. Taken from the germline V gene, the CDR1 and CDR2 loops are SGHNT and YENEEA. Regarding this clone: Its cognate antigen has yet to be identified. The sample holds no much larger clone one base away, and base qualities are not on file.

TCRbeta CDR3 regions were amplified from genomic DNA by means of the immunoSEQ Assay, a bias-controlled multiplex PCR. As for the original processing: Within the assay, amplification of reference gene primers was used to estimate how many nucleated cells each sample contained. Sequence reads were collapsed and filtered to measure the absolute abundance of every unique TCRbeta CDR3 rearrangement. For each sample, productive Simpson clonality was calculated as the square root of Simpson's diversity index over productive rearrangements. This is the immuneACCESS table as TCRdb keeps it, with only in-frame sequences that have V and J called. A part of the clones is gone; compared with another copy, unresolved V genes explain less than half, and the rest is unexplained. From that table come the V and J calls and clone size; the DNA was used to work out D and trimming. This sample is represented by just over 300,000 clones; 86% of them were singletons. Less than 4.5% of the sample is in the top ten clones.

In this chain, TRBV11-3 is recombined with TRBJ2-7; TRBD2 is a weak D gene call, 5 bases matching. This receptor was taken from a man aged 25-45 years who had recovered from COVID-19. The sample consisted of PBMCs or T cells enriched from blood (not recorded which). CDR3 loop: CASSPYRGSYEQYF. The nucleotides read TGTGCCAGCAGCCCCTATCGGGGTTCCTACGAGCAGTACTTC.